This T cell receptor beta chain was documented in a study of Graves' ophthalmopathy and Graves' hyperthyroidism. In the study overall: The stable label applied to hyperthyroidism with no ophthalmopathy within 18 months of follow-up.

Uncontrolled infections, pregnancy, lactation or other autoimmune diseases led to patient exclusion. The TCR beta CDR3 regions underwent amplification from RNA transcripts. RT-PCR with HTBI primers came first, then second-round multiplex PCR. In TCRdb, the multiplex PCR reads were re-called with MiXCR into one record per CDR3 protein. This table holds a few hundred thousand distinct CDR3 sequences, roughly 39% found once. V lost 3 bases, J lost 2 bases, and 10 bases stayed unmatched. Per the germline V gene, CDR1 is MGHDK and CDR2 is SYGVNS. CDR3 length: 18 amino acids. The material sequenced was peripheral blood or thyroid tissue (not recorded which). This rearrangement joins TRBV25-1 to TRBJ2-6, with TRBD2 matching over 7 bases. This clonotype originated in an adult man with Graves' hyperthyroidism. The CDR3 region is CASSDSPQGGAGANVLTF. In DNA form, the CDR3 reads TGTGCCAGCAGTGACTCCCCTCAGGGAGGGGCTGGGGCCAACGTCCTGACTTTC. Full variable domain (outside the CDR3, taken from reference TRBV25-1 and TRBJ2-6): EADIYQTPRYLVIGTGKKITLECSQTMGHDKMYWYQQDPGMELHLIHYSYGVNSTEKGDLSSESTVSRIRTEHFPLTLESARPSHTSQYLCASSDSPQGGAGANVLTFGAGSRLTVL.